These 16 T cell receptor beta chains share one sample of origin, sequenced in a study of control samples from healthy donors and cancer patients. The table came from immunoSEQ multiplex PCR; TCRdb's copy has only in-frame clones and leaves some out. The sample has 95,000 to 150,000 clones; 91% are singletons. The sample taken for sequencing was blood. Receptors originate from a woman younger than 30 in good health.

This chain links TRBV5-1 with TRBJ2-1, with D perhaps given as TRBD1 or TRBD2 (5 bases each). Trimming removed 7 bases from V and 5 bases from J, with 16 bases in between. Looked up from germline, CDR1 is SGHRS and CDR2 is YFSETQ. This CDR3 region has 14 residues. The CDR3 coding sequence is TGCGCCAGCCTCCCGGGACCGGGCGACAATGAGCAGTTCTTC. It codes for CASLPGPGDNEQFF.

V usage is TRBV14 and J usage is TRBJ2-7, with 9 bases that match TRBD1. CDR3 length equals 16 residues. V dropped 2 bases and J dropped 2; count of bases not matched to a gene: 7. CDR1 is SGHDN, CDR2 FVKESK, per germline. CDR3 DNA sequence: TGTGCCAGCAGCCAATCCGGGACAGGGATACCCTACGAGCAGTACTTC. Translation gives CASSQSGTGIPYEQYF.

The chain joins TRBV4-3 to TRBJ1-2; perhaps TRBD1 as D (6 bases). This CDR3 is 17 amino acids long. The ends were cut back, 0 bases at V and 4 bases at J, with 18 bases in the middle. Germline V gene lookup returns CDR1 LGHNA and CDR2 YSLEER. Here the CDR3 reads CASSQDLGGRGVYGYTF. DNA of the CDR3: TGCGCCAGCAGCCAAGATCTCGGGGGCCGGGGGGTCTATGGCTACACCTTC.

The gene calls are TRBV9 and TRBJ1-1; TRBD1 matches 7 bases. Germline trimming cut 3 bases from V and 0 bases from J; bases unmatched to any gene: 5. Germline assignment: CDR1 SGDLS and CDR2 YYNGEE. The CDR3 has 15 residues. The CDR3 is CASSAGQALNTEAFF. DNA of the CDR3: TGTGCCAGCAGCGCTGGACAGGCGCTGAACACTGAAGCTTTCTTT.

This sequence joins TRBV14 and TRBJ2-5; tentatively, D is TRBD1 or TRBD2 (6 bases each). V lost 5 bases and J 5 bases, leaving 15 bases between the germline ends. Germline CDR1 and CDR2: SGHDN and FVKESK. The CDR3 spans 14 residues. The CDR3 bases are TGTGCCAGCAGCTTCCGGGGGCAGAGGGAGACCCAGTACTTC. Its translation: CASSFRGQRETQYF.

This clone was found a few times. The chain joins TRBV24-1 to TRBJ2-2, with 9 bases lining up with TRBD1. CDR1 is KGHDR and CDR2 is SFDVKD in the germline V gene. The CDR3 extends over 14 amino acids. J was trimmed by 2 bases and V by 7 bases; bases with no gene match: 1. The CDR3 protein is CATRGQGNTGELFF. The CDR3 DNA is TGTGCCACCAGGGGACAGGGAAACACCGGGGAGCTGTTTTTT.

V usage is TRBV6-5 and J usage is TRBJ1-6; TRBD1 is a possible D gene (5 bases). CDR3 length: 14 residues. Germline loops: CDR1 MNHEY, CDR2 SVGAGI. Trimming shortened V by 10 bases and J by 7 bases, and 17 bases separated the two germline ends. Here the CDR3 reads CATRGTIGNSPLHF. CDR3 in DNA: TGTGCCACCCGGGGGACGATCGGCAATTCACCCCTCCACTTT.

The CDR3 DNA is TGTGCCAGCAGTCCCGGACGGCGCTATGGCTACACCTTC. Translation: CASSPGRRYGYTF. The V and J genes are TRBV12-3 or TRBV12-4 and TRBJ1-2; D gene uncertain. The CDR3 runs 13 residues. Trimming stripped 5 bases from V and 4 bases from J, with 11 bases between.

J is TRBJ2-3 and V is TRBV19, with no clear D. The V and J ends lost 5 bases and 4 bases respectively, with 7 bases between them. The CDR3 consists of 12 residues. Germline values: CDR1 LNHDA, CDR2 SQIVND (reference sequence). The CDR3: CASSSPADTQYF. In DNA form, the CDR3 reads TGTGCCAGTAGTTCCCCCGCAGATACGCAGTATTTT.

The CDR3 sequence: CASIPEGYSNQPQHF. The CDR3 region has the DNA TGTGCCAGCATTCCGGAAGGTTACAGCAATCAGCCCCAGCATTTT. The chain joins TRBV6-5 to TRBJ1-5; D unclear. V was trimmed by 7 bases and J by 1 base, leaving 14 bases between them. The CDR3 totals 15 residues. Germline V gene lookup returns CDR1 MNHEY and CDR2 SVGAGI.

The chain uses TRBV11-3 and TRBJ2-4; D is unclear. Trimming pared 1 base from V and 1 base from J, leaving 11 bases between. The germline V gene encodes CDR1 SGHNT and CDR2 YENEEA. The length of the CDR3 is 16 residues. This chain's CDR3 is CASSLGVGAAKNIQYF. In nucleotides, the CDR3 is TGTGCCAGCAGCTTAGGGGTCGGAGCGGCCAAAAACATTCAGTACTTC. Full variable domain (rest looked up from reference TRBV11-3 and TRBJ2-4): EAGVVQSPRYKIIEKKQPVAFWCNPISGHNTLYWYLQNLGQGPELLIRYENEEAVDDSQLPKDRFSAERLKGVDSTLKIQPAELGDSAVYLCASSLGVGAAKNIQYFGAGTRLSVL.

The rearrangement links TRBV21-1 to TRBJ1-1; no check of the table's D call, TRBD1, against the DNA was made. TRBV21-1 is deemed a pseudogene. The CDR3 loop spans 15 amino acids. DNA for the CDR3: TGTGCCAGCAGCTCATGGTACAGGGTGTGTACTGAAGCTTTCTTT. Translating it yields CASSSWYRVCTEAFF.

The chain recombines TRBV30 with TRBJ2-3; 13 nucleotides match TRBD2. Germline CDR1 is GTSNPN and CDR2 is SVGIG (reference sequence). This CDR3 has 14 residues. CDR3 residues: CASGLAGSTDTQYF. CDR3 DNA: TGTGCTTCGGGACTAGCGGGAAGCACAGATACGCAGTATTTT.

The rearrangement joins TRBV19 to TRBJ1-1, with a tentative D call TRBD1 (5 bases). Germline V CDR1 and CDR2: LNHDA, SQIVND (reference sequence). Between the trimmed V and J ends, which lost 3 bases and 5 bases, there was a span of 16 bases. CDR3 length: 15 amino acids. The CDR3 loop is CASSIGPGSITEAFF. CDR3 nucleotides: TGTGCCAGTAGTATTGGGCCAGGGTCTATTACTGAAGCTTTCTTT.

This chain uses TRBV19 with TRBJ1-5; D might be TRBD1 (6 bases). This CDR3 contains 16 residues. Per the germline V gene, CDR1 is LNHDA and CDR2 is SQIVND (reference sequence). Trimming took 1 base from V and 2 from J, leaving 12 bases between them. This chain's CDR3 is CASSIGQGRGNQPQHF. The CDR3 nucleotides are TGTGCCAGTAGTATAGGGCAGGGGAGGGGCAATCAGCCCCAGCATTTT.

The chain carries TRBV30 and TRBJ2-2; D is perhaps TRBD2 (6 bases). V was shortened by 3 bases and J by 6 bases, with 14 bases between the two germline ends. Germline CDR1 is GTSNPN and CDR2 is SVGIG (reference sequence). The CDR3 length is 14 residues. CDR3 nucleotide sequence: TGTGCCTGGAGGGTCGGGGGTAAAGCCGGGGAGCTGTTTTTT. Encoded protein: CAWRVGGKAGELFF.